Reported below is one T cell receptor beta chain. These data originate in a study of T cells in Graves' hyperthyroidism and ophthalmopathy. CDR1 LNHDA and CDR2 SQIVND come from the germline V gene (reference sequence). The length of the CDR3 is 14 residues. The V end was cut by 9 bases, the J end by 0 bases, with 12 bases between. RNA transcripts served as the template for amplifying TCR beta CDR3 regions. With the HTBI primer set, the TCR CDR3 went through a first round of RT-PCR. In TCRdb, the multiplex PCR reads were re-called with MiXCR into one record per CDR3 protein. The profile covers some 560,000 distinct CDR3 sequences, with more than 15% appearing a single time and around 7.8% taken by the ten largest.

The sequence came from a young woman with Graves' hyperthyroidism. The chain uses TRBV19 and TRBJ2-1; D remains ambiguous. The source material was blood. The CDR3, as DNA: TGTGCCAGCCAAGTATCCGGCTCCTACAATGAGCAGTTCTTC. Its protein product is CASQVSGSYNEQFF.